This T cell receptor beta chain was profiled in a study of early T cells in non-severe SARS-CoV-2 infection. On the study more broadly: It was bulk RNA from unsorted whole blood that was sequenced, and the chains were unpaired.

V was trimmed by 4 bases and J by 3 bases, leaving 9 bases between them. The CDR3 sequence is 13 residues long. From germline, CDR1 is LGHDT and CDR2 YNNKEL (reference sequence). Attachment of unique molecular identifiers to individual cDNA molecules was performed. Each CDR3 protein gets one entry after TCRdb re-called the 5' RACE reads with MiXCR. The data contain tens of thousands of distinct CDR3 sequences, around 4.8% of them singletons. As to this clonotype: Antigen unknown.

Study-wide results and limits: Private and CD4 specificities were missed by VDJdb matching, which favored anti-spike CD8 responses.

The chain joins TRBV3-1 to TRBJ1-1; D is unclear. This sequence originates from an adult who was a healthcare worker with PCR-confirmed SARS-CoV-2 infection or an uninfected control (not recorded which). Material: whole blood. Here the CDR3 reads CASSPHGDTEAFF. CDR3 in DNA: TGTGCCAGCAGCCCCCACGGGGACACTGAAGCTTTCTTT. Combining the CDR3 with reference TRBV3-1 and TRBJ1-1 gives the whole variable domain DTAVSQTPKYLVTQMGNDKSIKCEQNLGHDTMYWYKQDSKKFLKIMFSYNNKELIINETVPNRFSPKSPDKAHLNLHINSLELGDSAVYFCASSPHGDTEAFFGQGTRLTVV.